These 6 T cell receptor beta chains were sequenced from one sample in a study of breast tumors, draining lymph nodes, adjacent tissues. TCRdb fed the multiplex PCR reads into MiXCR, producing one record per CDR3 protein. Of about 220,000 distinct CDR3 sequences in the sample, around 34% were seen once. Breast cancer patients provided tissue from their axillary draining lymph nodes. The sequenced sample was axillary lymph node tissue. Receptor source: a female donor with breast cancer. Some clones in this sample may be carry-over from other donors' samples.

The J gene is TRBJ1-1, the V gene TRBV12-3 or TRBV12-4; TRBD1 might be the D (5 bases). Trimming took off 6 bases at V and 4 bases at J, with 12 bases between the two ends. The CDR3 runs to 13 residues. CDR3 sequence: CASSQGLSTEAFF. CDR3 sequence (DNA): TGTGCCAGCAGCCAGGGCTTGAGCACTGAAGCTTTCTTT.

This clonotype has ten or more counts. This chain uses TRBV5-1 with TRBJ1-4; D ambiguous. The length of the CDR3 is 14 residues. With 0 bases removed from V and 8 bases from J, the gap between germline ends came to 11 bases. Germline-derived CDR1 and CDR2 are SGHRS and YFSETQ. The CDR3 sequence: CASSLGQPGEKLFF. CDR3 DNA: TGCGCCAGCAGCTTGGGGCAGCCTGGCGAAAAACTGTTTTTT.

This clonotype was found many times. V is TRBV4-3 and J is TRBJ2-3; no firm D call. The CDR3 has 16 residues. Germline V lookup: CDR1 LGHNA, CDR2 YSLEER. The germline V and J ends were trimmed by 0 bases and 0 bases, with 10 bases remaining between them. CDR3 sequence (DNA): TGCGCCAGCAGCCAAGATCGAGCCCTAAGCACAGATACGCAGTATTTT. Encoded protein: CASSQDRALSTDTQYF.

This clonotype has at least ten counts. This chain links TRBV20-1 with TRBJ1-3, with D hard to call. With 1 base removed from V and 2 bases from J, the gap between germline ends came to 9 bases. The CDR3 loop spans 14 amino acids. The germline CDR1 and CDR2 sequences are DFQATT and SNEGSKA (reference sequence). The CDR3 here is CSARVGSAGNTIYF. In DNA form, the CDR3 reads TGCAGTGCTAGAGTAGGGTCAGCTGGAAACACCATATATTTT.

CDR3 nucleotide sequence: TGCGCCAGCAGCCTGAACGGGGGCGATGAGCAGTTCTTC. Residues: CASSLNGGDEQFF. This chain joins TRBV4-3 and TRBJ2-1; D could derive from TRBD1 or TRBD2 (6 bases each). In germline, CDR1 is LGHNA, CDR2 YSLEER. The length of the CDR3 is 13 residues. Deletions cut 4 bases from V and 8 bases from J, with 12 bases between.

Remarks on this clonotype: Since a much larger clone is just one base distant, this may be a read error. The rearrangement links TRBV19 to TRBJ1-5; 10 bases map to TRBD1. This CDR3 is built from 15 residues. Germline CDR1 is LNHDA and CDR2 is SQIVND (reference sequence). In DNA form, the CDR3 reads TGTGCCGGTAGTATGACAGGGGGCGATTATCAGCCCCAGCATTTT. This encodes CAGSMTGGDYQPQHF.